This passage covers 8 T cell receptor beta chains from one sample sequenced in a study of follicular helper T cells after annual influenza vaccination. Time point of the sample: 2015-2016 season, 7 days after influenza vaccination. Generated by immunoSEQ multiplex PCR, the TCRdb table keeps only in-frame clones and is missing some. The repertoire includes 1,300 to 1,500 clones, more than 60% of them detected once, and 8.8% sits in the top ten. Sequencing used CXCR5+ CD38+ circulating T follicular helper cells from blood, obtained 7 days after influenza vaccination. The subset denotes: circulating Tfh, non-naive CD4+CXCR5+PD-1+ (ICOS+CD38+ or ICOS-CD38-). These receptors were collected from an adult who received the influenza vaccine.

This clone showed up just a few times. The identical CDR3 is also encoded by other nucleotide sequences in the sample. The chain couples TRBV18 to TRBJ2-5; D not certain. Trimming pared 4 bases from V and 2 bases from J, leaving 8 bases between. Germline V gene data show CDR1 as KGHSH and CDR2 as LQKENI. The CDR3 totals 13 residues. The CDR3 sequence is CASSRGEQETQYF. The CDR3, as DNA: TGTGCCAGCTCACGGGGTGAACAAGAGACCCAGTACTTC. The full variable domain, with the rest looked up from reference TRBV18 and TRBJ2-5, is NAGVMQNPRHLVRRRGQEARLRCSPMKGHSHVYWYRQLPEEGLKFMVYLQKENIIDESGMPKERFSAEFPKEGPSILRIQQVVRGDSAAYFCASSRGEQETQYFGPGTRLLVL.

This chain uses TRBV5-6 with TRBJ2-4; D not resolved. V was shortened by 6 bases and J by 0 bases, with 10 bases between the two germline ends. This CDR3 is 14 amino acids long. CDR1 SGHDT and CDR2 YYEEEE come from the germline V gene. CDR3 in amino acids: CASNYGVAKNIQYF. Written as DNA, the CDR3 is TGTGCCAGCAACTATGGGGTAGCCAAAAACATTCAGTACTTC.

V gene TRBV7-9 combines with J gene TRBJ2-5; a possible D gene is TRBD2 (7 bases). Germline V gene sequence: CDR1 SEHNR, CDR2 FQNEAQ (reference sequence). There are 13 residues in the CDR3. The V gene lost 7 bases and the J gene lost 4 bases, with 13 bases spanning the gap. This CDR3 reads CASKGGARETQYF. The CDR3 DNA reads TGTGCCAGCAAAGGGGGGGCGCGAGAGACCCAGTACTTC.

The chain links TRBV28 to TRBJ1-2; D remains ambiguous. The V end lost 1 base, the J end lost 3 bases, and 15 bases lay between the germline ends. The CDR3 sequence is 16 residues long. Looked up from germline, CDR1 is MDHEN and CDR2 is SYDVKM. CDR3 region: CASSLLTPSQDYGYTF. Written as DNA, the CDR3 is TGTGCCAGCAGTTTATTGACCCCGTCGCAGGACTATGGCTACACCTTC.

The rearrangement uses TRBV9 and TRBJ1-2; no definite D call. Germline CDR1 reads SGDLS; CDR2 reads YYNGEE. The CDR3 consists of 13 residues. The V end lost 4 bases, the J end lost 6 bases, and 13 bases lay between the germline ends. The CDR3 nucleotides read TGTGCCAGCAGCCAAGGGCCACGGGATGGCTACACCTTC. Translation gives CASSQGPRDGYTF.

J is TRBJ1-1 and V is TRBV18; no clear D gene. Deletions cut 6 bases from V and 5 bases from J, with 10 bases between. Germline V gene lookup returns CDR1 KGHSH and CDR2 LQKENI. There are 12 residues in the CDR3. CDR3 in DNA: TGTGCCAGCTCTGATTCTAGGACTGAAGCTTTCTTT. Its translation is CASSDSRTEAFF.

The chain employs TRBV27 and TRBJ2-7; D is perhaps TRBD2 (7 bases). The CDR3 consists of 17 residues. V was clipped by 6 bases and J by 5 bases, with 26 bases between them. Per the germline V gene, CDR1 is MNHEY and CDR2 is SMNVEV (reference sequence). The CDR3 spells CASRPKSGGRLRDEQYF. DNA for the CDR3: TGTGCCAGCAGACCTAAATCGGGGGGCAGGCTCAGGGACGAGCAGTACTTC.

This clone has more than one count but fewer than ten. The chain is built from TRBV7-9 and TRBJ2-3; 7 nucleotides line up with TRBD1. CDR1 and CDR2 (germline): SEHNR, FQNEAQ (reference sequence). V shed 5 bases, J shed 4 bases, and the junction held 6 bases outside the gene matches. CDR3 size: 14 residues. This CDR3 is CASSTDTGADTQYF. CDR3 DNA: TGTGCCAGCAGCACAGACACAGGGGCAGATACGCAGTATTTT.